This is a list of T cell receptor beta chains from one sample in a study of spatial heterogeneity in lung cancer. MiXCR was run by TCRdb on the 5' RACE reads, yielding one entry per CDR3 protein. The table includes around 50,000 distinct CDR3 sequences, approximately 7.6% detected once. Specimen: PBMCs, collected at surgery. The receptors shown here come from a female donor with early-stage non-small cell lung cancer. CDR3s include the opening cysteine and the closing phenylalanine or tryptophan. A D gene is named only where the DNA matches it firmly. A row's size may be missing; if present it is once, few, many or a size class.

clone_size,v_call,d_call,j_call,cdr3_aa,cdr3_nt
NA,TRBV23-1,NA,TRBJ2-5,CASSQPVGLETQYF,TGCGCCAGCAGTCAACCGGTGGGGCTGGAGACCCAGTACTTC
few,TRBV27,TRBD1,TRBJ1-2,CASSRTGANYGYTF,TGTGCCAGCAGCCGGACAGGGGCCAACTATGGCTACACCTTC
few,TRBV5-1,NA,TRBJ2-3,CASKYQDRPDTQYF,TGCGCCAGCAAATACCAGGATCGGCCGGATACGCAGTATTTT
NA,TRBV10-3,NA,TRBJ1-2,CATRVPANYGYTF,TGTGCCACCAGGGTACCGGCTAACTATGGCTACACCTTC
few,TRBV11-2,TRBD2,TRBJ2-2,CASSPGLPPGELFF,TGTGCCAGCAGCCCGGGACTACCCCCCGGGGAGCTGTTTTTT
NA,TRBV7-3,TRBD1,TRBJ2-2,CASSLRGQSTGELFF,TGTGCCAGCAGCCTCAGGGGGCAGAGCACCGGGGAGCTGTTTTTT
many,TRBV7-8,NA,TRBJ2-5,CASSGYRAQETQYF,TGTGCCAGCAGCGGCTACAGGGCCCAAGAGACCCAGTACTTC
NA,TRBV5-1,NA,TRBJ2-1,CASSLFPPRGPQNEQFF,TGCGCCAGCAGCTTGTTCCCCCCCCGAGGCCCCCAAAATGAGCAGTTCTTC
many,TRBV15,NA,TRBJ1-2,CATSRDRVPYGYTF,TGTGCCACCAGCAGAGACAGGGTTCCCTATGGCTACACCTTC
many,TRBV4-3,NA,TRBJ2-2,CASSQASGNGGELFF,TGCGCCAGCAGCCAAGCTTCTGGTAATGGCGGGGAGCTGTTTTTT
many,TRBV10-3,NA,TRBJ2-2,CAISEPAGTGELFF,TGTGCCATCAGTGAGCCGGCTGGGACCGGGGAGCTGTTTTTT
many,TRBV28,NA,TRBJ1-2,CASSLDADNNYGYTF,TGTGCCAGCAGTTTGGACGCAGACAATAACTATGGCTACACCTTC
few,TRBV7-2,NA,TRBJ2-3,CASSQTGRVDTQYF,TGTGCCAGCAGCCAGACGGGGCGCGTGGATACGCAGTATTTT
few,TRBV15,NA,TRBJ2-5,CATSRDILGRGAVSKTQYF,TGTGCCACCAGCAGAGATATCCTCGGCCGGGGGGCCGTGAGTAAGACCCAGTACTTC
NA,TRBV11-2,TRBD2,TRBJ2-1,CASSDGVSAGGNEQFF,TGTGCCAGCAGCGACGGGGTGTCAGCGGGGGGTAATGAGCAGTTCTTC
medium-sized,TRBV5-4,TRBD2,TRBJ2-5,CASSLASGQETQYF,TGTGCCAGCAGCTTGGCTAGCGGTCAAGAGACCCAGTACTTC
NA,TRBV6-2/TRBV6-3,NA,TRBJ2-5,CASSYGRSFQETQYF,TGTGCCAGCAGTTACGGGCGAAGTTTCCAAGAGACCCAGTACTTC
few,TRBV6-5,TRBD1,TRBJ2-7,CASSYAGQEPTYEQYF,TGTGCCAGCAGTTACGCCGGACAGGAGCCAACCTACGAGCAGTACTTC
few,TRBV28,NA,TRBJ2-7,CASSLGGFSYEQYF,TGTGCCAGCAGTTTAGGGGGGTTCTCCTACGAGCAGTACTTC
NA,TRBV20-1,NA,TRBJ1-2,CSATNAEGRYGYTF,TGCAGTGCAACCAACGCCGAGGGTCGGTATGGCTACACCTTC
NA,TRBV5-1,NA,TRBJ1-1,CASSLYGGRTEAFF,TGCGCCAGCAGCTTGTATGGGGGCCGTACTGAAGCTTTCTTT
few,TRBV5-5,NA,TRBJ2-7,CASSLTREPYEQYF,TGTGCCAGCAGCCTAACACGGGAGCCCTACGAGCAGTACTTC
few,TRBV28,NA,TRBJ1-1,CATDGQLSNTEAFF,TGTGCCACCGATGGACAACTGTCAAACACTGAAGCTTTCTTT
few,TRBV11-2,NA,TRBJ2-5,CASSTPETQYF,TGTGCCAGCAGTACCCCGGAGACCCAGTACTTC
many,TRBV7-9,TRBD2,TRBJ2-7,CASSLASGGYEQYF,TGTGCCAGCAGCTTAGCTAGCGGGGGTTACGAGCAGTACTTC
NA,TRBV7-8,TRBD1,TRBJ2-1,CASSPLDRGIYNEQFF,TGTGCCAGCAGCCCCTTAGACAGGGGGATTTACAATGAGCAGTTCTTC
many,TRBV28,TRBD1,TRBJ2-1,CASSSPPGQGMGWVQFF,TGTGCCAGCAGTTCCCCTCCGGGACAGGGTATGGGTTGGGTGCAGTTCTTC
many,TRBV7-8,TRBD1,TRBJ2-5,CASSRRTGYQETQYF,TGTGCCAGCAGCCGAAGGACAGGGTACCAAGAGACCCAGTACTTC
few,TRBV27,NA,TRBJ2-1,CASIRVPSGDEQFF,TGTGCCAGCATAAGGGTCCCCTCCGGGGATGAGCAGTTCTTC
NA,TRBV4-1,NA,TRBJ1-5,CASSQGTGQPNLNQPQHF,TGCGCCAGCAGCCAAGGTACAGGACAGCCTAACTTAAATCAGCCCCAGCATTTT
few,TRBV7-8,TRBD2,TRBJ2-5,CASSLGGTSGGLQETQYF,TGTGCCAGCAGCTTAGGGGGGACTAGCGGGGGACTCCAAGAGACCCAGTACTTC
few,TRBV7-2,TRBD2,TRBJ2-5,CASSKMGGEETQYF,TGTGCCAGCAGCAAAATGGGGGGGGAGGAGACCCAGTACTTC
many,TRBV6-2/TRBV6-3,NA,TRBJ1-5,CASSLRGENQPQHF,TGTGCCAGCAGTTTGAGAGGCGAGAATCAGCCCCAGCATTTT
few,TRBV4-2,NA,TRBJ1-5,CASSQDGQPNQPQHF,TGTGCCAGCAGCCAAGATGGCCAGCCAAATCAGCCCCAGCATTTT
NA,TRBV12-3/TRBV12-4,NA,TRBJ1-1,CASSFQGGGTEAFF,TGTGCCAGCAGTTTCCAGGGAGGGGGGACTGAAGCTTTCTTT
few,TRBV7-9,NA,TRBJ2-4,CASSRTDRNIQYF,TGTGCCAGCAGCCGAACCGACAGAAACATTCAGTACTTC
NA,TRBV24-1,TRBD2,TRBJ2-5,CATSDYRAGVQETQYF,TGTGCCACCAGTGATTATCGAGCGGGGGTCCAAGAGACCCAGTACTTC
many,TRBV20-1,TRBD1,TRBJ1-5,CSALQGGSNQPQHF,TGCAGTGCTCTTCAGGGGGGGAGCAATCAGCCCCAGCATTTT
many,TRBV30,NA,TRBJ2-2,CACALRTRGETNTGELFF,TGTGCCTGCGCGCTCCGTACCAGGGGGGAGACGAACACCGGGGAGCTGTTTTTT
many,TRBV4-1,NA,TRBJ1-1,CASSQVGSNTEAFF,TGCGCCAGCAGCCAAGTCGGGAGCAACACTGAAGCTTTCTTT
many,TRBV6-5,TRBD2,TRBJ2-5,CASSYSVGGGAETQYF,TGTGCCAGCAGTTACTCGGTCGGGGGGGGGGCTGAGACCCAGTACTTC
few,TRBV6-1,TRBD2,TRBJ2-3,CASSEGAGGLGTDTQYF,TGTGCCAGCAGTGAAGGAGCGGGGGGGCTGGGCACAGATACGCAGTATTTT
few,TRBV10-3,NA,TRBJ1-2,CAISPGNSVGGYTF,TGTGCCATCAGCCCCGGGAACTCAGTGGGGGGCTACACCTTC
many,TRBV5-1,NA,TRBJ2-1,CASSSELQGALSYNEQFF,TGCGCCAGCAGCTCGGAACTACAGGGAGCTCTCTCCTACAATGAGCAGTTCTTC
NA,TRBV12-3/TRBV12-4,TRBD1,TRBJ1-6,CACRQGSSPLHF,TGTGCCTGCCGACAGGGCTCCTCACCCCTCCACTTT